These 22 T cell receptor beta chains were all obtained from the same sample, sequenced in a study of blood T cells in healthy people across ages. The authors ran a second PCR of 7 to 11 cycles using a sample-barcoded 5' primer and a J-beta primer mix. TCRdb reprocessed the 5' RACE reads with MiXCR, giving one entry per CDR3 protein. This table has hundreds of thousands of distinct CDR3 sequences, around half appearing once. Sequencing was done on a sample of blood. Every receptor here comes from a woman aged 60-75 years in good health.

As DNA, the CDR3 is TGCGCCAGTAGCCCGAGGGGGGGTTTCCCTGAAGCTTTCTTT. Protein product: CASSPRGGFPEAFF. The chain has TRBV5-1 and TRBJ1-1; TRBD1 is a possible D gene (6 bases). V lost 8 bases, J lost 6 bases, and 20 bases lay in between. CDR1 SGHRS and CDR2 YFSETQ come from the germline V gene. This CDR3 has 14 amino acids.

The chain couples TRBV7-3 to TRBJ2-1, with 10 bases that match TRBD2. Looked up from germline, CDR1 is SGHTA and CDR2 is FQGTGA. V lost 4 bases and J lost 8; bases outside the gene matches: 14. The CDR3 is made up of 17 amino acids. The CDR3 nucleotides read TGTGCCAGCAGCTCTTTCGTAGCGGGAGGACTTATGTATGAGCAGTTCTTC. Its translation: CASSSFVAGGLMYEQFF.

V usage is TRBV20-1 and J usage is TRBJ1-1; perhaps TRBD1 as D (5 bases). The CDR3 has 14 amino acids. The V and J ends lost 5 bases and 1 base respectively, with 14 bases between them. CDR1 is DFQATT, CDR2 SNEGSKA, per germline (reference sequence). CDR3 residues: CSADRGATNTEAFF. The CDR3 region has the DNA TGCAGTGCTGACAGAGGGGCAACGAACACTGAAGCTTTCTTT.

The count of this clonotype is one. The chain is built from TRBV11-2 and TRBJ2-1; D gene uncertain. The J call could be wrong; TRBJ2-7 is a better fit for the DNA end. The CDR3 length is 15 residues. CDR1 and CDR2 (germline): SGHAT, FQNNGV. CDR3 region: CASSLDDGSYNEQYF. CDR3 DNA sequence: TGTGCCAGCAGCTTAGATGATGGCTCCTACAATGAGCAGTACTTC.

The CDR3 nucleotides read TGTGCCAGCAGCGTAACCCCGCAGACAGTCAGTGAGCAGTTCTTC. It codes for CASSVTPQTVSEQFF. The gene calls are TRBV7-8 and TRBJ2-1; D might be TRBD1 (5 bases). CDR3 length: 15 amino acids. The V and J ends lost 5 bases and 9 bases respectively, with 20 bases between them. Germline CDR1 reads SGHVS; CDR2 reads FQNEAQ. The whole variable domain, filled in from reference TRBV7-8 and TRBJ2-1, reads GAGVSQSPRYKVAKRGQDVALRCDPISGHVSLFWYQQALGQGPEFLTYFQNEAQLDKSGLPSDRFFAERPEGSVSTLKIQRTQQEDSAVYLCASSVTPQTVSEQFFGPGTRLTVL.

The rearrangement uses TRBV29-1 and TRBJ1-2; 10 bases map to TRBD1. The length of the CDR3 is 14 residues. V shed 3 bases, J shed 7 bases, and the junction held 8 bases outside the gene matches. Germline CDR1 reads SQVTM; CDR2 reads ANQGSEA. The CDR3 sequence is CSVDRDRGSLGYTF. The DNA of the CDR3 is TGCAGCGTTGACCGGGACAGGGGTTCCCTTGGCTACACCTTC. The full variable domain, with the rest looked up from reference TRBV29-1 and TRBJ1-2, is SAVISQKPSRDICQRGTSLTIQCQVDSQVTMMFWYRQQPGQSLTLIATANQGSEATYESGFVIDKFPISRPNLTFSTLTVSNMSPEDSSIYLCSVDRDRGSLGYTFGSGTRLTVV.

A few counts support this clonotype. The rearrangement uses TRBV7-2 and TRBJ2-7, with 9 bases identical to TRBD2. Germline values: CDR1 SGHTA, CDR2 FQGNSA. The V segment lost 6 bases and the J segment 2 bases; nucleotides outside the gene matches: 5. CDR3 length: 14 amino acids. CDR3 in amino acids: CASRMGLAAYEQYF. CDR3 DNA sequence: TGTGCCAGCAGAATGGGACTAGCTGCCTACGAGCAGTACTTC.

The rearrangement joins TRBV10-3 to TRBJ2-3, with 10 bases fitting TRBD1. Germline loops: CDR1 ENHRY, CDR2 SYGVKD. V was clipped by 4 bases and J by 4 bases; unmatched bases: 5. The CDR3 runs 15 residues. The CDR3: CAISAGTGAPDTQYF. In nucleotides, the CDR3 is TGTGCCATCAGTGCGGGGACAGGGGCTCCAGATACGCAGTATTTT.

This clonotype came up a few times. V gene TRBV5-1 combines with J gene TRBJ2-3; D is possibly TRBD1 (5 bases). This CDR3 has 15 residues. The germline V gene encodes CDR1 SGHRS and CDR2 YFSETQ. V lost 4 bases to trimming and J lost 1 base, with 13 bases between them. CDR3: CASSLQDMRTDTQYF. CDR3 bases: TGCGCCAGCAGCCTCCAGGACATGCGCACAGATACGCAGTATTTT. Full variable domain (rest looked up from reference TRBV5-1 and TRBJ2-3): KAGVTQTPRYLIKTRGQQVTLSCSPISGHRSVSWYQQTPGQGLQFLFEYFSETQRNKGNFPGRFSGRQFSNSRSEMNVSTLELGDSALYLCASSLQDMRTDTQYFGPGTRLTVL.

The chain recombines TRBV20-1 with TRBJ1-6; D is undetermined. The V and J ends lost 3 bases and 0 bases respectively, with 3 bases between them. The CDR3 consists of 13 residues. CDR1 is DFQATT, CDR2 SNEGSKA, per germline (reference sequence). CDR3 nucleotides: TGCAGTGCTAGGAACTCCTATAATTCACCCCTCCACTTT. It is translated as CSARNSYNSPLHF.

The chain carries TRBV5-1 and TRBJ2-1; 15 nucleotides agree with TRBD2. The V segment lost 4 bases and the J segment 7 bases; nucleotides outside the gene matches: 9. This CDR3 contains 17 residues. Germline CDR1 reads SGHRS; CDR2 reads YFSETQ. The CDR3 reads CASSLRTSGRGRNEQFF. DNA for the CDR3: TGCGCCAGCAGCCTGCGGACTAGCGGGAGGGGCCGGAATGAGCAGTTCTTC.

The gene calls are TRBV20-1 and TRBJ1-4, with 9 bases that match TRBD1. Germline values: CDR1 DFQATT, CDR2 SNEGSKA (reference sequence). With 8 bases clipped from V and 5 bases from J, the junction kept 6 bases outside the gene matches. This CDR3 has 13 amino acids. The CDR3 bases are TGCAGTACCGGGGGACAGGGAAATGAAAAACTGTTTTTT. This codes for CSTGGQGNEKLFF.

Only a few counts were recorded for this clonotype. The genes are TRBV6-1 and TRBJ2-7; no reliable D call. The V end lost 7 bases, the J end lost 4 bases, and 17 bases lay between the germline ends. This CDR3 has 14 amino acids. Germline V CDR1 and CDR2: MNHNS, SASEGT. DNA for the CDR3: TGTGCCAGCACCGTGGGCTCGACGAAATACGAGCAGTACTTC. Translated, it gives CASTVGSTKYEQYF.

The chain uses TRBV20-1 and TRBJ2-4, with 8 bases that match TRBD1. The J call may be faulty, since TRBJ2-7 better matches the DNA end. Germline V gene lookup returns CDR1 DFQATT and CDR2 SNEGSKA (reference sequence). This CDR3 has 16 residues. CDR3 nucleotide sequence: TGCAGTGCTAGACCCACCATCGACAGGGGAAGCGGCGAGCAGTACTTC. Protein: CSARPTIDRGSGEQYF.

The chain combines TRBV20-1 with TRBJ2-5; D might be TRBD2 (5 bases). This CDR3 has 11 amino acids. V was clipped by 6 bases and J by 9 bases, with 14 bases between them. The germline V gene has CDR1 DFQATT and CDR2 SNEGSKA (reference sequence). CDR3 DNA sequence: TGCAGTGCCCGGACTCCCGATGCCCAGTACTTC. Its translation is CSARTPDAQYF.

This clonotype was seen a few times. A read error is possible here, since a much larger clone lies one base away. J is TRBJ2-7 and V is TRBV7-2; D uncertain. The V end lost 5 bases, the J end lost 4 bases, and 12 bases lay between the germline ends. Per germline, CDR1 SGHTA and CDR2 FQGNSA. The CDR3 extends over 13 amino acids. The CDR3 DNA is TGTGCCAGCAGCGGAAGAGGCCCGTACGAGCAGTACTTC. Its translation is CASSGRGPYEQYF.

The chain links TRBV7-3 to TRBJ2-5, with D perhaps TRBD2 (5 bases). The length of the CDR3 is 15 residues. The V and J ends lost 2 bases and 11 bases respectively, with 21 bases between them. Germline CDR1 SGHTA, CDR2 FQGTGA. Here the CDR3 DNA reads TGTGCCAGCAGCTTATACGGAGGAGGAAACAATGAGCAGTACTTC. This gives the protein CASSLYGGGNNEQYF. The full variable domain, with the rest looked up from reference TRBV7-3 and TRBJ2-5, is GAGVSQTPSNKVTEKGKYVELRCDPISGHTALYWYRQSLGQGPEFLIYFQGTGAADDSGLPNDRFFAVRPEGSVSTLKIQRTERGDSAVYLCASSLYGGGNNEQYFGPGTRLLVL.

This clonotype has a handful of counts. This CDR3 reads CASSRGLGGHTDTQYF. The CDR3 DNA reads TGTGCCAGCAGTCGAGGACTCGGGGGGCACACAGATACGCAGTATTTT. The J gene is TRBJ2-3, the V gene TRBV3-1; weak D call: TRBD2 (7 bases). The CDR3 runs to 16 residues. V was clipped by 6 bases and J by 2 bases, with 18 bases between them. CDR1 is LGHDT and CDR2 is YNNKEL in the germline V gene (reference sequence).

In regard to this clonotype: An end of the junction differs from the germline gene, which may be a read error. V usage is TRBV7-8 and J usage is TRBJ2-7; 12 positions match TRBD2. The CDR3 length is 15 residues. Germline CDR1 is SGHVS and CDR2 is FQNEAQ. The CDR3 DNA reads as TGTGCCAGCAGCCGATGGACTAGCGGGAACTACAAGCAGTACTTC. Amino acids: CASSRWTSGNYKQYF.

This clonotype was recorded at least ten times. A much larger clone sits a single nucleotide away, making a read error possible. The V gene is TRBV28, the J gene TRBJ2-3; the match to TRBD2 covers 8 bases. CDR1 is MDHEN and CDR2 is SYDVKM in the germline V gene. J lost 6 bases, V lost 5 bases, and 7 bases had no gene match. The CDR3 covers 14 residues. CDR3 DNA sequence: TGTGCCAGCAGTGCCCGGACTAGCTCGGATACGCAGTATTTT. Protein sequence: CASSARTSSDTQYF.

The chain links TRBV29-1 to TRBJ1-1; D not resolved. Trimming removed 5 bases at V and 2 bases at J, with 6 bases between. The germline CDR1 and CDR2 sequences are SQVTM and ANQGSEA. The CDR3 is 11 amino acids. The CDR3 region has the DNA TGCAGCGTTAAAGGAAACACTGAAGCTTTCTTT. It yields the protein CSVKGNTEAFF.

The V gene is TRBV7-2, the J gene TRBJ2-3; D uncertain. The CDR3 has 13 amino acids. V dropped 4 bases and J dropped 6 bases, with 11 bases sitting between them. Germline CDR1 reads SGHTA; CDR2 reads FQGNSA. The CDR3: CASSSSPGDTQYF. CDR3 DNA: TGTGCCAGCAGCTCCAGTCCTGGGGATACGCAGTATTTT.